Below are 3 T cell receptor beta chains sequenced from a single sample in a study of shared clonotypes between healthy human individuals. TCRdb keeps only in-frame clones here, not all; method: immunoSEQ multiplex PCR. Of roughly 2.6 million clones listed, 85% to 95% are singletons. Material: naive CD4+ T cells sorted from blood. The subset here: CD45RA+ positively selected. All receptors come from a young man in good health.

The chain joins TRBV4-3 to TRBJ2-1, with no clear D. Germline values: CDR1 LGHNA, CDR2 YSLEER. V dropped 0 bases and J dropped 14 bases, with 14 bases sitting between them. CDR3 length: 13 amino acids. As DNA, the CDR3 is TGCGCCAGCAGCCAAGAAGACGGACGAGAAAAGTTCTTC. It encodes CASSQEDGREKFF.

The chain employs TRBV18 and TRBJ2-7; D not resolved. CDR3 length: 13 residues. The V end lost 3 bases, the J end lost 2 bases, and 8 bases lay between the germline ends. CDR1 and CDR2 (germline): KGHSH, LQKENI. The CDR3 DNA reads as TGTGCCAGCTCACCCTCCTCGACCTACGAGCAGTACTTC. As protein: CASSPSSTYEQYF.

Details on this clone: Other DNA variants within this sample encode the same CDR3. This chain connects TRBV2 to TRBJ2-7; D uncertain. Trimming shortened V by 6 bases and J by 0 bases, and 6 bases separated the two germline ends. Germline V gene sequence: CDR1 SNHLY, CDR2 FYNNEI. This CDR3 region has 12 residues. The CDR3 is CASRPDSYEQYF. CDR3 in DNA: TGTGCCAGCAGGCCGGACTCCTACGAGCAGTACTTC.